These 17 T cell receptor beta chains were all obtained from the same sample, sequenced in a study of blood T cell repertoires in COVID-19. Produced via immunoSEQ multiplex PCR; TCRdb's table is partial and in-frame only. The sample records a few hundred thousand clones, more than 70% being singletons. Sequencing used peripheral blood. The receptors here all came from a woman between 50 and 59 years old with acute or convalescent COVID-19.

The chain recombines TRBV9 with TRBJ1-4; 8 bases match TRBD1. Germline trimming cut 7 bases from V and 8 bases from J; bases unmatched to any gene: 7. This CDR3 contains 13 residues. The germline CDR1 and CDR2 sequences are SGDLS and YYNGEE. CDR3 in DNA: TGTGCCAGCGCAGGGGGCCCAAGAGAAAAACTGTTTTTT. Its protein product is CASAGGPREKLFF.

The chain is built from TRBV18 and TRBJ1-1; TRBD1 matches 7 bases. This CDR3 spans 14 amino acids. Germline lookup yields CDR1 KGHSH and CDR2 LQKENI. Germline trimming cut 3 bases from V and 5 bases from J; bases unmatched to any gene: 6. CDR3 residues: CASSPSTGLTEAFF. The DNA of the CDR3 is TGTGCCAGCTCACCCTCGACAGGGCTTACTGAAGCTTTCTTT. The variable domain in full, with the rest retrieved from reference TRBV18 and TRBJ1-1, is NAGVMQNPRHLVRRRGQEARLRCSPMKGHSHVYWYRQLPEEGLKFMVYLQKENIIDESGMPKERFSAEFPKEGPSILRIQQVVRGDSAAYFCASSPSTGLTEAFFGQGTRLTVV.

V and J are TRBV27 and TRBJ2-7, with TRBD1 matching over 7 bases. CDR1 is MNHEY and CDR2 is SMNVEV in the germline V gene (reference sequence). This CDR3 has 16 amino acids. Trimming at V came to 6 bases and at J to 1 base, leaving 12 bases not matched to a gene. CDR3 sequence reads: CASRPGPGQPSYEQYF. The CDR3 DNA sequence: TGTGCCAGCAGACCGGGGCCGGGACAGCCGTCCTACGAGCAGTACTTC.

The chain recombines TRBV4-2 with TRBJ2-3, with 7 bases fitting TRBD2. The CDR3 consists of 15 residues. The germline V gene has CDR1 LGHNA and CDR2 YNFKEQ. The J segment lost 5 bases and the V segment lost 0 bases, leaving 5 bases of the junction unmatched. CDR3 region: CASSQDGGRGDTQYF. CDR3 DNA sequence: TGTGCCAGCAGCCAAGACGGCGGGAGAGGAGATACGCAGTATTTT.

The chain joins TRBV5-6 to TRBJ1-5; 9 bases fit TRBD1. This CDR3 has 13 amino acids. V shed 1 base and J 7 bases; nucleotides not matched to a gene: 0. CDR1 is SGHDT, CDR2 YYEEEE, per germline. CDR3 bases: TGTGCCAGCAGCTTGACAGGGGGCCAGCCCCAGCATTTT. It specifies CASSLTGGQPQHF.

The chain carries TRBV6-2 or TRBV6-3 and TRBJ2-1, with 12 bases aligning to TRBD2. CDR3 length: 16 residues. V trimming: 4 bases; J trimming: 8 bases; junction bases outside the gene matches: 9. CDR1 is MNHEY, CDR2 SVGEGT, per germline. In DNA form, the CDR3 reads TGTGCCAGCAGTTCTCGACTAGCGGGAGAAGGCGATGAGCAGTTCTTC. Translation gives CASSSRLAGEGDEQFF.

Details on this clone: Other DNA sequences from this sample encode an identical CDR3 as well. The V gene is TRBV5-1, the J gene TRBJ2-3; a weak D match, TRBD2 (6 bases). Trimming left V 0 bases short and J 3 bases short, with 8 bases between. The CDR3 is 14 residues long. Germline CDR1 is SGHRS and CDR2 is YFSETQ. CDR3 in DNA: TGCGCCAGCAGCTTGGTGGCGGGGACAGATACGCAGTATTTT. Its protein is CASSLVAGTDTQYF.

This chain uses TRBV27 with TRBJ2-5, with D possibly matching TRBD2 (5 bases). Germline V gene data show CDR1 as MNHEY and CDR2 as SMNVEV (reference sequence). V dropped 1 base and J dropped 3 bases, with 6 bases sitting between them. The CDR3 consists of 13 residues. The CDR3 loop is CASSLWEKETQYF. For the CDR3, the DNA is TGTGCCAGCAGTTTATGGGAGAAAGAGACCCAGTACTTC.

This rearrangement joins TRBV28 to TRBJ2-3; D is possibly TRBD1 (6 bases). CDR3 length: 21 residues. In germline, CDR1 is MDHEN, CDR2 SYDVKM. Trimming took 2 bases from V and 7 from J, leaving 34 bases between them. CDR3 sequence reads: CASSLPGAISRLSSVRNTQYF. The CDR3 DNA is TGTGCCAGCAGTTTACCAGGGGCGATTAGTAGGTTGAGTAGTGTGAGAAATACGCAGTATTTT.

CDR3 protein: CASSYRGRLGELFF. Written as DNA, the CDR3 is TGTGCCAGCAGTTACAGGGGGCGCCTCGGGGAGCTGTTTTTT. This chain uses TRBV27 with TRBJ2-2, with TRBD1 matching over 9 bases. CDR1 and CDR2 (germline): MNHEY, SMNVEV (reference sequence). The CDR3 is 14 amino acids. Unmatched junction bases numbered 4, after V lost 4 bases and J lost 7 bases.

The chain has TRBV5-1 and TRBJ2-7, with 8 bases fitting TRBD1. The CDR3 covers 14 residues. The V segment lost 4 bases and the J segment 7 bases; nucleotides outside the gene matches: 10. From germline, CDR1 is SGHRS and CDR2 YFSETQ. In DNA form, the CDR3 reads TGCGCCAGCAGCCAGGCGGACAGGGAGGAGGAGCAGTACTTC. It specifies CASSQADREEEQYF.

This clone was picked up one time. V is TRBV30 and J is TRBJ2-5; no definite D call. This CDR3 is 15 amino acids long. Germline-derived CDR1 and CDR2 are GTSNPN and SVGIG (reference sequence). V lost 2 bases to trimming and J lost 5 bases, with 18 bases between them. The CDR3 protein is CAWSHGDGVWETQYF. The CDR3, as DNA: TGTGCCTGGAGTCACGGAGATGGCGTGTGGGAGACCCAGTACTTC.

This chain uses TRBV4-1 with TRBJ2-7; 11 bases are a match to TRBD2. The CDR3 length is 16 residues. In germline, CDR1 is MGHRA, CDR2 YSYEKL. J was trimmed by 2 bases and V by 2 bases; bases with no gene match: 5. Written as DNA, the CDR3 is TGCGCCAGCAGCCAACCTGGACTAGCGGGCACCTACGAGCAGTACTTC. The encoded protein is CASSQPGLAGTYEQYF.

The chain carries TRBV5-5 and TRBJ1-1; D is unresolved. The CDR3 totals 14 residues. Germline V gives CDR1 SGHKS, CDR2 YYEKEE (reference sequence). V gave up 0 bases and J gave up 1 base, with 7 bases separating them. This CDR3 is CASSLGLGNTEAFF. The CDR3, as DNA: TGTGCCAGCAGCTTGGGGCTTGGGAACACTGAAGCTTTCTTT. The complete variable domain, with remaining parts taken from reference TRBV5-5 and TRBJ1-1, reads DAGVTQSPTHLIKTRGQQVTLRCSPISGHKSVSWYQQVLGQGPQFIFQYYEKEERGRGNFPDRFSARQFPNYSSELNVNALLLGDSALYLCASSLGLGNTEAFFGQGTRLTVV.

This clone was detected once. The rearrangement joins TRBV6-4 to TRBJ2-1; 7 bases agree with TRBD1. The CDR3 has 15 amino acids. CDR1 is MRHNA, CDR2 SNTAGT, per germline. The J segment lost 4 bases and the V segment lost 6 bases, leaving 9 bases of the junction unmatched. The CDR3 nucleotides are TGTGCCAGCAGCCCCCGGGACAGATCGTACAATGAGCAGTTCTTC. This gives the protein CASSPRDRSYNEQFF.

This clone was picked up a small number of times. V and J are TRBV11-2 and TRBJ2-5; D unclear. The germline V gene encodes CDR1 SGHAT and CDR2 FQNNGV. This CDR3 spans 11 amino acids. The V gene lost 5 bases and the J gene lost 5 bases, with 6 bases spanning the gap. CDR3 sequence: CASSPHETQYF. In nucleotides, the CDR3 is TGTGCCAGCAGCCCCCATGAGACCCAGTACTTC.

The chain joins TRBV19 to TRBJ1-6; D is possibly TRBD1 (5 bases). Germline V gene data show CDR1 as LNHDA and CDR2 as SQIVND (reference sequence). The V end lost 3 bases, the J end lost 6 bases, and 21 bases lay between the germline ends. This CDR3 is built from 18 residues. The CDR3 here is CASSISQARGRINSPLHF. The CDR3 DNA sequence: TGTGCCAGTAGTATCTCACAGGCGAGAGGCAGAATTAATTCACCCCTCCACTTT.